One and the same sample provided the 17 T cell receptor beta chains below, sequenced in a study of blood T cell repertoires in COVID-19 (TCRdb year 2020). The library was obtained by the immunoSEQ multiplex PCR assay. This immuneACCESS table, as held by TCRdb, lists in-frame sequences with V and J called but not all clones. Of the missing ones, under half trace to an unresolved V gene in checked studies; the others have no known cause. In all, the sample holds about 48,000 clones, and more than 75% of those were seen once. Of the sample, almost 6% is held by the ten largest clones. The sample consisted of peripheral blood. Receptors originate from a woman in her fifties or sixties with acute or convalescent COVID-19.

CDR3 region: CASSYGSSYEQYF. In DNA form, the CDR3 reads TGTGCCAGCAGTTACGGTAGCTCCTACGAGCAGTACTTC. The rearrangement joins TRBV11-2 to TRBJ2-7; D is unclear. Germline assignment: CDR1 SGHAT and CDR2 FQNNGV. Trimming shortened V by 6 bases and J by 0 bases, and 9 bases separated the two germline ends. This CDR3 comprises 13 residues.

The CDR3 nucleotides are TGTGCCAGCAGTTTACAGGGACAAGCGCCATATGGCTACACCTTC. Its protein is CASSLQGQAPYGYTF. This chain joins TRBV27 and TRBJ1-2; D is perhaps TRBD1 (6 bases). Trimming stripped 2 bases from V and 5 bases from J, with 15 bases between. The length of the CDR3 is 15 residues. CDR1 and CDR2 from the germline V gene are MNHEY and SMNVEV (reference sequence).

The chain is built from TRBV12-3 or TRBV12-4 and TRBJ1-1; D is unresolved. The CDR3 is 11 amino acids. The V and J ends lost 5 bases and 7 bases respectively, with 8 bases between them. CDR3 nucleotide sequence: TGTGCCAGCAGTAAAGCCCTTGAAGCTTTCTTT. This sequence encodes CASSKALEAFF.

The rearrangement joins TRBV28 to TRBJ1-5; TRBD1 aligns across 8 bases. Germline V gene lookup returns CDR1 MDHEN and CDR2 SYDVKM. The CDR3 has 16 amino acids. J gave up 2 bases and V 1 base, and 4 bases lay outside the gene matches. CDR3 sequence reads: CASSLFDRGGNQPQHF. In DNA, the CDR3 is TGTGCCAGCAGTTTATTTGACAGGGGAGGCAATCAGCCCCAGCATTTT.

This chain uses TRBV13 with TRBJ2-1, with TRBD1 identical over 9 bases. Germline CDR1 reads PRHDT; CDR2 reads FYEKMQ (reference sequence). V lost 5 bases, J lost 4 bases, and 6 bases stayed unmatched. The CDR3 runs to 15 residues. In DNA form, the CDR3 reads TGTGCCAGCAGCAGGACAGGGGATGGGTACAATGAGCAGTTCTTC. Its translation is CASSRTGDGYNEQFF.

In its sample, this clone was seen once. The chain couples TRBV6-5 to TRBJ1-1, with TRBD1 matching over 7 bases. V trimming: 6 bases; J trimming: 3 bases; junction bases outside the gene matches: 7. The germline V gene has CDR1 MNHEY and CDR2 SVGAGI. The CDR3 spans 14 residues. CDR3 sequence: CASSLQGVYTEAFF. The DNA for the CDR3 is TGTGCCAGCAGCCTCCAGGGGGTATACACTGAAGCTTTCTTT.

The chain joins TRBV5-1 to TRBJ2-7, with 11 bases aligning to TRBD1. The V and J ends lost 4 bases and 5 bases, in that order; junction bases with no gene match: 5. The CDR3 has 14 amino acids. Germline V lookup: CDR1 SGHRS, CDR2 YFSETQ. In DNA, the CDR3 is TGCGCCAGCAGCATGGGACAGGGGGGCAACGAGCAGTACTTC. This codes for CASSMGQGGNEQYF.

The V gene is TRBV7-7, the J gene TRBJ2-2; D call uncertain. This CDR3 is 14 amino acids long. Looked up from germline, CDR1 is SSHAT and CDR2 is FNYEAQ (reference sequence). V lost 4 bases, J lost 1 base, and 7 bases lay in between. The DNA of the CDR3 is TGTGCCAGCAGCTCTCTACGGAACACCGGGGAGCTGTTTTTT. It encodes CASSSLRNTGELFF.

The gene calls are TRBV29-1 and TRBJ2-7; TRBD1 might be the D (5 bases). The length of the CDR3 is 14 residues. Germline-derived CDR1 and CDR2 are SQVTM and ANQGSEA. Trimming shortened V by 4 bases and J by 2 bases, and 15 bases separated the two germline ends. The CDR3 DNA follows: TGCAGCGTTGCTGTTGGGCAGGGAACCTACGAGCAGTACTTC. This encodes CSVAVGQGTYEQYF.

The chain recombines TRBV7-2 with TRBJ1-1; the D gene is possibly TRBD1 (5 bases). CDR1 SGHTA and CDR2 FQGNSA come from the germline V gene. The CDR3 totals 17 residues. Trimming pared 4 bases from V and 2 bases from J, leaving 20 bases between. In nucleotides, the CDR3 is TGTGCCAGCAGCTCAACGTGGGGTCACGGGGGAAACACTGAAGCTTTCTTT. Translating it yields CASSSTWGHGGNTEAFF.

CDR3 bases: TGTGCCAGCAGTGAAAGTCGGGACATCTGGGAGTACTTC. This encodes CASSESRDIWEYF. The chain uses TRBV2 and TRBJ2-7; D possibly corresponds to TRBD1 (6 bases). The germline V gene has CDR1 SNHLY and CDR2 FYNNEI. This CDR3 has 13 residues. V was shortened by 2 bases and J by 11 bases, with 16 bases between the two germline ends.

The chain carries TRBV27 and TRBJ2-7, with D tentatively TRBD2 (6 bases). The germline V and J ends were trimmed by 2 bases and 2 bases, with 10 bases remaining between them. The germline gives CDR1 MNHEY, CDR2 SMNVEV (reference sequence). The CDR3 extends over 14 amino acids. The CDR3 spells CASSLAGSAYEQYF. DNA for the CDR3: TGTGCCAGCAGTTTAGCCGGGAGCGCCTACGAGCAGTACTTC.

This clone was observed once. The chain joins TRBV27 to TRBJ2-3; TRBD2 matches 7 bases. This CDR3 has 15 amino acids. The junction had 6 bases not matched to a gene; V was cut back by 4 bases and J by 2 bases. Per germline, CDR1 MNHEY and CDR2 SMNVEV (reference sequence). Here the CDR3 DNA reads TGTGCCAGCAGTTCGACCGGGGGGTACACAGATACGCAGTATTTT. It translates to CASSSTGGYTDTQYF.

This clone appeared a single time. The chain joins TRBV9 to TRBJ2-1; 16 nucleotides match TRBD2. The germline V gene has CDR1 SGDLS and CDR2 YYNGEE. V gave up 0 bases and J gave up 10 bases; unmatched junction bases: 10. The CDR3 is 18 amino acids. CDR3 nucleotide sequence: TGTGCCAGCAGCGTAGAGGGGACTAGCGGGGGGGCAAGAAAAGAGCAGTTCTTC. It translates to CASSVEGTSGGARKEQFF. The full variable domain, in which reference TRBV9 and TRBJ2-1 provide the parts outside the CDR3, is DSGVTQTPKHLITATGQRVTLRCSPRSGDLSVYWYQQSLDQGLQFLIQYYNGEERAKGNILERFSAQQFPDLHSELNLSSLELGDSALYFCASSVEGTSGGARKEQFFGPGTRLTVL.

The rearrangement links TRBV6-1 to TRBJ1-1; 8 positions agree with TRBD1. The CDR3 is 13 residues long. From germline, CDR1 is MNHNS and CDR2 SASEGT. Unmatched junction bases numbered 6, after V lost 2 bases and J lost 10 bases. CDR3 residues: CASSERQGARAFF. The CDR3 nucleotides read TGTGCCAGCAGTGAACGGCAGGGGGCGCGAGCTTTCTTT.

This rearrangement joins TRBV29-1 to TRBJ2-7; D unresolved. This CDR3 region has 13 residues. V was pared by 4 bases and J by 2 bases, with 12 bases between. Per the germline V gene, CDR1 is SQVTM and CDR2 is ANQGSEA. CDR3 loop: CSVVGDTTYEQYF. DNA of the CDR3: TGCAGCGTTGTAGGCGACACCACCTACGAGCAGTACTTC.

The chain links TRBV9 to TRBJ2-1, with TRBD2 matching 10 bases. There are 18 residues in the CDR3. V trimming: 2 bases; J trimming: 0 bases; junction bases outside the gene matches: 8. Germline values: CDR1 SGDLS, CDR2 YYNGEE. The CDR3 region is CASSVASGGRSSYNEQFF. The CDR3 coding sequence is TGTGCCAGCAGCGTGGCTAGCGGGGGCCGTTCCTCCTACAATGAGCAGTTCTTC.